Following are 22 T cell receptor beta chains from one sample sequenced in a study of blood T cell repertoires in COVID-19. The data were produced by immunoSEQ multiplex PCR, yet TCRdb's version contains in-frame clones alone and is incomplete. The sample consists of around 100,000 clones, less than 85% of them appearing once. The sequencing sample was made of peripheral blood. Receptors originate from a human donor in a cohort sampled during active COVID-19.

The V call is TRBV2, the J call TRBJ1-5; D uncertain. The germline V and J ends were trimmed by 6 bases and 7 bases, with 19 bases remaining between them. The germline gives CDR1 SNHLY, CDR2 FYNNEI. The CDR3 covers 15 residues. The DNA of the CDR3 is TGTGCCAGCAGCCTAGAGGCACAAGGATTGCAGCCCCAGCATTTT. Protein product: CASSLEAQGLQPQHF.

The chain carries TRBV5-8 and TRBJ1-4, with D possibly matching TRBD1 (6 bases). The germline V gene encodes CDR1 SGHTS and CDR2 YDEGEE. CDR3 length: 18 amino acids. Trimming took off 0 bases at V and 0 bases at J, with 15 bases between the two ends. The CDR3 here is CASSLGQEYTATNEKLFF. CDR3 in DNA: TGTGCCAGCAGCTTGGGACAGGAATACACCGCAACTAATGAAAAACTGTTTTTT.

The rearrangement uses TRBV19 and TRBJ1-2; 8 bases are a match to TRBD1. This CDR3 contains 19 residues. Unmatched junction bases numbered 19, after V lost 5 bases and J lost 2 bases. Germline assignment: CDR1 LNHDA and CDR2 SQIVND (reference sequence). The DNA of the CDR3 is TGTGCCAGTAGTGCATACCAGGGGGCTAGTTTGCTTCGGAACTATGGCTACACCTTC. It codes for CASSAYQGASLLRNYGYTF.

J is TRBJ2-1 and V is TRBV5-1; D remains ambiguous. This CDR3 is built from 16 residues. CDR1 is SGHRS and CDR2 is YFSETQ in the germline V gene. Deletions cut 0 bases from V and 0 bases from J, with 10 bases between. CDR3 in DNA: TGCGCCAGCAGCTTGGTCGTTGGTAGCTCCTACAATGAGCAGTTCTTC. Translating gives CASSLVVGSSYNEQFF.

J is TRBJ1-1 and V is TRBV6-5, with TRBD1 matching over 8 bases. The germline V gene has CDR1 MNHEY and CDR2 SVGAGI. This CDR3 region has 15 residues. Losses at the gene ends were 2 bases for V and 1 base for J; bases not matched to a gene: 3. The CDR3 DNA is TGTGCCAGCAGTTACACCGACAGGGGGAACACTGAAGCTTTCTTT. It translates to CASSYTDRGNTEAFF.

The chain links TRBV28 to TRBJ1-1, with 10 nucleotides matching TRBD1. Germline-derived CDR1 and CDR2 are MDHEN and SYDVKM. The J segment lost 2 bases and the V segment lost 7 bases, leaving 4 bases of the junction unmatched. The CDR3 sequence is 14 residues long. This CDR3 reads CASTGDRGNTEAFF. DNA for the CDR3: TGTGCCAGCACCGGGGACAGGGGCAACACTGAAGCTTTCTTT.

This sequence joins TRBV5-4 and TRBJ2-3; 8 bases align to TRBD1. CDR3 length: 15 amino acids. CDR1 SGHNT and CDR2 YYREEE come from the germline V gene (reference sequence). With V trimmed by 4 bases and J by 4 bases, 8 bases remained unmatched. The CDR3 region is CASSARDRSADTQYF. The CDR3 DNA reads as TGTGCCAGCAGCGCCAGGGACAGGTCGGCAGATACGCAGTATTTT.

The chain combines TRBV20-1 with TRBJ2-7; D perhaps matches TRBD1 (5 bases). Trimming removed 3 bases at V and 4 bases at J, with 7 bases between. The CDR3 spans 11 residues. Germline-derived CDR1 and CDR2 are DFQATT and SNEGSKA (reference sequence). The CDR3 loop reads CSASRVYEQYF. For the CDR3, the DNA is TGCAGTGCTAGCAGGGTTTACGAGCAGTACTTC.

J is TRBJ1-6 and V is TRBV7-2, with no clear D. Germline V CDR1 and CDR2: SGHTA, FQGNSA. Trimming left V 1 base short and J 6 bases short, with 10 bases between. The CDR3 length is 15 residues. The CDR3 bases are TGTGCCAGCAGCTTAGTAGGTCAGGTTAATTCACCCCTCCACTTT. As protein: CASSLVGQVNSPLHF. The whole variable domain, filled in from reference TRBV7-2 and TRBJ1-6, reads GAGVSQSPSNKVTEKGKDVELRCDPISGHTALYWYRQSLGQGLEFLIYFQGNSAPDKSGLPSDRFSAERTGGSVSTLTIQRTQQEDSAVYLCASSLVGQVNSPLHFGNGTRLTVT.

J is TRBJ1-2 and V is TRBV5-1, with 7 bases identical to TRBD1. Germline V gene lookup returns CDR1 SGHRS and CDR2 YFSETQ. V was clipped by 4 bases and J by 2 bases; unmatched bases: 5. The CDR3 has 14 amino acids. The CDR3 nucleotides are TGCGCCAGCAGCACACCGGGACAGAACTATGGCTACACCTTC. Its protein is CASSTPGQNYGYTF.

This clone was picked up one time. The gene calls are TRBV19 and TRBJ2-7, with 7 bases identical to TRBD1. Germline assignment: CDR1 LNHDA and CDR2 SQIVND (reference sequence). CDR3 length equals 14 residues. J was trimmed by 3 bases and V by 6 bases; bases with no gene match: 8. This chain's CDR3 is CASSPGQIGYEQYF. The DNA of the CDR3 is TGTGCCAGTAGCCCGGGACAGATTGGCTACGAGCAGTACTTC.

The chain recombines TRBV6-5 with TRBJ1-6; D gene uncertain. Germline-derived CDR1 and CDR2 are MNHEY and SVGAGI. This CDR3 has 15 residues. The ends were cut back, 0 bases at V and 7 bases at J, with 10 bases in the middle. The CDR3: CASSYSSVVNSPLHF. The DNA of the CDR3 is TGTGCCAGCAGTTACTCGTCGGTGGTGAATTCACCCCTCCACTTT.

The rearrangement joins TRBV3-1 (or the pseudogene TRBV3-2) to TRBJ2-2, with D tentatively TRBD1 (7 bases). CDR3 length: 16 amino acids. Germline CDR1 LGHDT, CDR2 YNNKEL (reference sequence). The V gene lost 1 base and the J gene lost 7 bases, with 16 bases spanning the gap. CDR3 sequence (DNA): TGTGCCAGCAGCCAAGTCTATTGGCAGGGGGGCGGGGAGCTGTTTTTT. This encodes CASSQVYWQGGGELFF.

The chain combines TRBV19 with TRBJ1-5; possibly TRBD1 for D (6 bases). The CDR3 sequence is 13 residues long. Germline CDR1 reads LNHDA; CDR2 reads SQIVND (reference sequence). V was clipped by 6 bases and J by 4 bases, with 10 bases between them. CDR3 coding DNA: TGTGCCAGTAGGCGGGGGCGAAATCAGCCCCAGCATTTT. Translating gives CASRRGRNQPQHF.

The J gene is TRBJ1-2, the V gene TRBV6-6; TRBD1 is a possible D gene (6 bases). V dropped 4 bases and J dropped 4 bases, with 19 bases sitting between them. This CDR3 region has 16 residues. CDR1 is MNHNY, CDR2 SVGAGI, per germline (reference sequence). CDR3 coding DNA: TGTGCCAGCAGTTCCCCTCGCCGCGGGGGCTTCTATGGCTACACCTTC. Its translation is CASSSPRRGGFYGYTF.

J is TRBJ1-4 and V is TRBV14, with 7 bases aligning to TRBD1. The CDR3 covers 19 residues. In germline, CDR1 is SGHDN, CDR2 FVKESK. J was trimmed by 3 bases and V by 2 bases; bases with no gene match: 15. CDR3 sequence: CASSQPRDSPRGPNEKLFF. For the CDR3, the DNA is TGTGCCAGCAGCCAACCCCGGGACAGCCCCAGGGGTCCTAATGAAAAACTGTTTTTT.

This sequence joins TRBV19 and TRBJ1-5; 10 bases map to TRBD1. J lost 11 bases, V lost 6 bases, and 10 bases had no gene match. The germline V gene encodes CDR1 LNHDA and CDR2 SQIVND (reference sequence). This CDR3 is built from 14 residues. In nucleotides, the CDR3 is TGTGCCAGTAGCCCGGGACAGGGGATAGGAGCCCAGCATTTT. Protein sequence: CASSPGQGIGAQHF.

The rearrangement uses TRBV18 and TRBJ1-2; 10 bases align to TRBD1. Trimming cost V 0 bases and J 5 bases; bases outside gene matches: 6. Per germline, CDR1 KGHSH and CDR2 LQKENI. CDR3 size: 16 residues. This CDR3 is CASSPPGTGVNYGYTF. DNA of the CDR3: TGTGCCAGCTCACCACCAGGGACAGGGGTAAATTATGGCTACACCTTC.

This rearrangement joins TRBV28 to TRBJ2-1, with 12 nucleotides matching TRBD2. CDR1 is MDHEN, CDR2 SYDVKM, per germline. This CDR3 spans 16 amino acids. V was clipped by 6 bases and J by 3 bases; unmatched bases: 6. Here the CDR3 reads CASRKTSGSFYNEQFF. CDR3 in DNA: TGTGCCAGCAGAAAGACTAGCGGGAGCTTCTACAATGAGCAGTTCTTC.

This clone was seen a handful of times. As DNA, the CDR3 is TGTGCCAGCAGCTTAGGGGGACAAGTAGACACTGAAGCTTTCTTT. This codes for CASSLGGQVDTEAFF. This rearrangement joins TRBV11-3 to TRBJ1-1; weak D call: TRBD1 (6 bases). V lost 1 base to trimming and J lost 3 bases, with 12 bases between them. CDR3 length: 15 residues. Looked up from germline, CDR1 is SGHNT and CDR2 is YENEEA.

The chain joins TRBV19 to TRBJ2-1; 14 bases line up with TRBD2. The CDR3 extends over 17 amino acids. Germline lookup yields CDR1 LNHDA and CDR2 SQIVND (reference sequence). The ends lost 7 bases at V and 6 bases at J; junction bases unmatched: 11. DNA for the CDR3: TGTGCCAGTACGATGGGGACTAGCGGGAGCCTGGGCAATGAGCAGTTCTTC. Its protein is CASTMGTSGSLGNEQFF.

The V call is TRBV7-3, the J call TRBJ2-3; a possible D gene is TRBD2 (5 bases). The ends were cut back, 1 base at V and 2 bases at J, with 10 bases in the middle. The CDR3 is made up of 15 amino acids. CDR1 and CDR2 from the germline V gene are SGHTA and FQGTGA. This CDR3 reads CASSLKSGTTDTQYF. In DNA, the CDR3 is TGTGCCAGCAGCTTAAAGAGCGGCACCACAGATACGCAGTATTTT.